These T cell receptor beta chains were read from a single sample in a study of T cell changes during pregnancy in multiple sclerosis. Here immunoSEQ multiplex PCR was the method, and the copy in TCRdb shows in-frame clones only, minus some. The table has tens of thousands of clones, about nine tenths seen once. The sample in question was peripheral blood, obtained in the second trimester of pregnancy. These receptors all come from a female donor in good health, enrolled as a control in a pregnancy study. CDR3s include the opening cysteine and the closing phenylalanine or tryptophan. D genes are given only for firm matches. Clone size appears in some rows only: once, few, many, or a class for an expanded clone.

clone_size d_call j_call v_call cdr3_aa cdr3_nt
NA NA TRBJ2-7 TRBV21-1 CASSKVGQTYEQYF TGTGCCAGCAGCAAAGTGGGACAGACCTACGAGCAGTACTTC
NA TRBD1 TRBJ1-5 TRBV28 CASSLPGGDSNQPQHF TGTGCCAGCAGTTTGCCAGGGGGCGATAGCAATCAGCCCCAGCATTTT
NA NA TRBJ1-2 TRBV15 CATSRDFGLAYGYTF TGTGCCACCAGCAGAGATTTCGGACTTGCCTATGGCTACACCTTC
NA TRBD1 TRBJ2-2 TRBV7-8 CASSKRTGTGELFF TGTGCCAGCAGCAAACGGACAGGGACCGGGGAGCTGTTTTTT
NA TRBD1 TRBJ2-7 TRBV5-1 CASSQPDREYFYEQYF TGCGCCAGCAGCCAACCAGACAGGGAGTATTTTTACGAGCAGTACTTC
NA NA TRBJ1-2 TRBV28 CASSHRGTGHYGYTF TGTGCCAGCAGTCATCGCGGGACGGGGCACTATGGCTACACCTTC
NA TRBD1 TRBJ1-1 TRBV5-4 CASSSPGQKAFF TGTGCCAGCAGCTCCCCGGGACAGAAAGCTTTCTTT
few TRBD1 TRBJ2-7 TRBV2 CASRDRGSEQYF TGTGCCAGCAGGGACAGGGGGTCCGAGCAGTACTTC
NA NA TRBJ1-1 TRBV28 CASGLEAFF TGTGCCAGCGGACTAGAAGCTTTCTTT
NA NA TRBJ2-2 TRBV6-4 CASSENRDTGELFF TGTGCCAGCAGTGAAAATCGGGACACCGGGGAGCTGTTTTTT
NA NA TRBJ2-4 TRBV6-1 CASSEEAASKNIQYF TGTGCCAGCAGTGAGGAGGCAGCTTCCAAAAACATTCAGTACTTC
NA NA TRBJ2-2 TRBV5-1 CASSLEAGELFF TGCGCCAGCAGTCTAGAGGCCGGGGAGCTGTTTTTT
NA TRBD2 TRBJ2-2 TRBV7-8 CASRNRSGMRTGELFF TGTGCCAGCAGAAACCGTAGCGGGATGCGGACCGGGGAGCTGTTTTTT
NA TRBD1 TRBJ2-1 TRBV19 CASSTLDRGKRNEQFF TGTGCCAGTAGTACCCTGGACAGGGGAAAACGCAATGAGCAGTTCTTC
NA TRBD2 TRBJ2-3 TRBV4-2 CASSQELAGGADTQYF TGTGCCAGCAGCCAAGAACTAGCGGGGGGGGCAGATACGCAGTATTTT
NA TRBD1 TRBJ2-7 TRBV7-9 CATFWTGVDEQYF TGTGCCACATTCTGGACAGGGGTCGACGAGCAGTACTTC
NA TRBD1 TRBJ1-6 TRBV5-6 CASSWRDRVNSPLHF TGTGCCAGCAGCTGGCGGGACAGAGTCAATTCACCCCTCCACTTT
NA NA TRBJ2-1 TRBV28 CATRNSPYNEQFF TGTGCCACCCGAAATAGCCCCTACAATGAGCAGTTCTTC
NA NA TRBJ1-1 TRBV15 CATSRDRAVNTEAFF TGTGCCACCAGCAGAGACAGGGCGGTTAACACTGAAGCTTTCTTT
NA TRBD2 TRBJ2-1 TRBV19 CASSLTSESYNEQFF TGTGCCAGTTCCCTGACTAGCGAGTCCTACAATGAGCAGTTCTTC
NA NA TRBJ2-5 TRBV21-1 CASSKPGQGLEETQYF TGTGCCAGCAGCAAGCCGGGACAGGGATTAGAAGAGACCCAGTACTTC
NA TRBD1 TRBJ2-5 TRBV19 CASSFSGTAIGETQYF TGTGCCAGTAGCTTCTCCGGGACAGCAATAGGGGAGACCCAGTACTTC
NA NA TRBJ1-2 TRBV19 CASSIRARLPYNYGYTF TGTGCCAGTAGTATCCGTGCGCGGTTGCCATATAACTATGGCTACACCTTC
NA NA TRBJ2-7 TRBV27 CASSSNLRNYEQYF TGTGCCAGCAGTTCAAACCTTAGAAACTACGAGCAGTACTTC
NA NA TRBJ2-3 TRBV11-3 CASSLSSGSMITDTQYF TGTGCCAGCAGCTTATCTTCAGGGTCGATGATCACAGATACGCAGTATTTT
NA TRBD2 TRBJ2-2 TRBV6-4 CASSDSGGNTGELFF TGTGCCAGCAGTGACAGCGGGGGGAACACCGGGGAGCTGTTTTTT
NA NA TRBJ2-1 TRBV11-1 CASSPELSSYNEQFF TGTGCCAGCAGCCCCGAGCTTTCCTCCTACAATGAGCAGTTCTTC
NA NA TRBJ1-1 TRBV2 CGSTEMNTEAFF TGTGGGTCGACAGAGATGAACACTGAAGCTTTCTTT
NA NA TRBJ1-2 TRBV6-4 CASSPDRNYGYTF TGTGCCAGCAGTCCCGACAGGAACTATGGCTACACCTTC
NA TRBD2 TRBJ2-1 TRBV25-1 CASSGAGGPSYNEQFF TGTGCCAGCAGTGGGGCGGGAGGCCCCTCCTACAATGAGCAGTTCTTC
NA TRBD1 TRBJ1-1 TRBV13 CASSLGQGGTEAFF TGTGCCAGCAGCTTAGGACAGGGGGGGACTGAAGCTTTCTTT
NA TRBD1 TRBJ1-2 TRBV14 CASSQGTGPYGYTF TGTGCCAGCAGCCAAGGGACAGGCCCCTATGGCTACACCTTC
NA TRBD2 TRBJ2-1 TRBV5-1 CASSQPGLAGGNEQFF TGCGCCAGCAGCCAACCGGGACTAGCGGGAGGCAATGAGCAGTTCTTC